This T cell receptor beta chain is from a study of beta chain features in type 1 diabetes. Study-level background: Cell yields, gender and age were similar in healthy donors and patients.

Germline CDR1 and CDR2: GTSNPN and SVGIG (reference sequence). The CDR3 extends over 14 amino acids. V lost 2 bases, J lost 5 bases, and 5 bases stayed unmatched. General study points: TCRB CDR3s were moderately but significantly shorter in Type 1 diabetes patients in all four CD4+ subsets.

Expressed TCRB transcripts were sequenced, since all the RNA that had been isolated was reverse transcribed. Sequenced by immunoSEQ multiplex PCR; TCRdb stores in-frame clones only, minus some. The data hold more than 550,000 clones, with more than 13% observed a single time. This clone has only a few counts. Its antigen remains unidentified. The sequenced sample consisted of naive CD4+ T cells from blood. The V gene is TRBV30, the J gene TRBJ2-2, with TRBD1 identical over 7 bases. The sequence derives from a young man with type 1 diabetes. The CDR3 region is CAWSKGQRTGELFF. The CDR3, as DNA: TGTGCCTGGAGTAAGGGACAGAGAACCGGGGAGCTGTTTTTT.